The clone carrying this T cell receptor beta chain was seen just once. Antigen unknown. The data were produced by immunoSEQ multiplex PCR, yet TCRdb's version contains in-frame clones alone and is incomplete. The sample lists tens of thousands of clones, 80% to 85% occurring once. This sample is part of a study of OX40 agonist ivuxolimab in advanced cancers. The CDR3 contains 14 residues. Germline assignment: CDR1 SNHLY and CDR2 FYNNEI. Trimming removed 5 bases from V and 2 bases from J, with 12 bases in between. Study results and caveats: CD8+ T cells averaged more expanded clones than CD4+.

This chain links TRBV2 with TRBJ1-1; D uncertain. This receptor was taken from an adult with an advanced solid tumor such as melanoma, head and neck, liver or kidney cancer. Sequencing used CD4+ or CD8+ T cells sorted from blood, obtained in a trial of the OX40 agonist ivuxolimab. The CDR3 loop reads CASSQNGRNTEAFF. DNA for the CDR3: TGTGCCAGCAGTCAGAACGGGAGAAACACTGAAGCTTTCTTT. Full variable domain (missing parts from reference TRBV2 and TRBJ1-1): EPEVTQTPSHQVTQMGQEVILRCVPISNHLYFYWYRQILGQKVEFLVSFYNNEISEKSEIFDDQFSVERPDGSNFTLKIRSTKLEDSAMYFCASSQNGRNTEAFFGQGTRLTVV.